These 23 T cell receptor beta chains were all obtained from the same sample, sequenced in a study of blood T cell repertoires in COVID-19. The method was immunoSEQ multiplex PCR; TCRdb's version includes in-frame clones alone and lacks a portion of them. The sample shows approximately 350,000 clones, around 87% of them seen only once. The specimen sequenced was peripheral blood. Receptors originate from a woman in her 50s with COVID-19, enrolled during active disease.

The chain combines TRBV6-5 with TRBJ1-2; D is possibly TRBD1 (5 bases). Germline loops: CDR1 MNHEY, CDR2 SVGAGI. Trimming cost V 6 bases and J 4 bases, with 15 bases left between them. CDR3 length: 14 residues. CDR3 in amino acids: CASRRLRGGYGYTF. CDR3 in DNA: TGTGCCAGCAGGCGCCTGCGGGGGGGCTATGGCTACACCTTC.

The gene calls are TRBV27 and TRBJ1-6; TRBD1 aligns across 7 bases. Germline CDR1 is MNHEY and CDR2 is SMNVEV (reference sequence). The CDR3 is made up of 16 amino acids. With 5 bases clipped from V and 6 bases from J, the junction kept 10 bases outside the gene matches. The CDR3 region is CASSAPPGGINSPLHF. Here the CDR3 DNA reads TGTGCCAGCAGTGCGCCTCCAGGGGGGATTAATTCACCCCTCCACTTT.

The rearrangement links TRBV6-5 to TRBJ2-1, with D hard to call. Germline V gene sequence: CDR1 MNHEY, CDR2 SVGAGI. The ends were cut back, 6 bases at V and 4 bases at J, with 4 bases in the middle. The CDR3 loop spans 11 amino acids. The CDR3 DNA reads TGTGCCAGCAGCGTTTACAATGAGCAGTTCTTC. Translated, it gives CASSVYNEQFF.

The chain joins TRBV5-1 to TRBJ1-2; 9 bases match TRBD1. CDR3 length: 15 amino acids. V was pared by 4 bases and J by 4 bases, with 8 bases of the junction left unmatched. Germline-derived CDR1 and CDR2 are SGHRS and YFSETQ. CDR3 coding DNA: TGCGCCAGCAGCCGGACAGGGGTCGAGATCTATGGCTACACCTTC. This sequence encodes CASSRTGVEIYGYTF.

This sequence joins TRBV28 and TRBJ1-5; 12 positions match TRBD1. Looked up from germline, CDR1 is MDHEN and CDR2 is SYDVKM. J lost 6 bases, V lost 11 bases, and 14 bases had no gene match. The CDR3 length is 16 residues. The CDR3 DNA sequence: TGTGCCGCAACGATGGTAGGGACAGGGGGCATTCAGCCCCAGCATTTT. Its translation is CAATMVGTGGIQPQHF.

This clone was picked up one time. The chain joins TRBV4-2 to TRBJ2-7, with 9 bases identical to TRBD2. Germline CDR1 reads LGHNA; CDR2 reads YNFKEQ. Losses at the gene ends were 4 bases for V and 2 bases for J; bases not matched to a gene: 18. This CDR3 comprises 19 residues. The CDR3 coding sequence is TGTGCCAGCAGCCTTATAGCGGGAGTTGAGAGGCGAGGGGCCTACGAGCAGTACTTC. Translated, it gives CASSLIAGVERRGAYEQYF.

The V gene is TRBV20-1, the J gene TRBJ2-2, with 10 bases identical to TRBD2. CDR1 is DFQATT and CDR2 is SNEGSKA in the germline V gene (reference sequence). The CDR3 consists of 15 residues. V shed 3 bases, J shed 6 bases, and the junction held 7 bases outside the gene matches. CDR3 loop: CSASGSGRASGELFF. As DNA, the CDR3 is TGCAGTGCTAGTGGAAGCGGGAGGGCCTCCGGGGAGCTGTTTTTT.

The J gene is TRBJ2-5, the V gene TRBV5-1; 7 bases map to TRBD2. V lost 0 bases to trimming and J lost 4 bases; unmatched junction nucleotides: 9. This CDR3 is 16 amino acids long. CDR1 SGHRS and CDR2 YFSETQ come from the germline V gene. The CDR3 DNA follows: TGCGCCAGCAGCTTGGGGACTAGTTGGGGTGGAGAGACCCAGTACTTC. The encoded protein is CASSLGTSWGGETQYF.

This sequence joins TRBV19 and TRBJ1-4, with TRBD1 matching over 9 bases. The trim removed 5 bases at V and 8 bases at J, leaving 9 bases unmatched. This CDR3 region has 15 residues. Germline CDR1 and CDR2: LNHDA and SQIVND (reference sequence). This chain's CDR3 is CASSPTQGAREKLFF. CDR3 coding DNA: TGTGCCAGTAGTCCGACACAGGGGGCGCGGGAAAAACTGTTTTTT. The full variable domain, in which reference TRBV19 and TRBJ1-4 provide the parts outside the CDR3, is DGGITQSPKYLFRKEGQNVTLSCEQNLNHDAMYWYRQDPGQGLRLIYYSQIVNDFQKGDIAEGYSVSREKKESFPLTVTSAQKNPTAFYLCASSPTQGAREKLFFGSGTQLSVL.

The chain links TRBV6-5 to TRBJ1-5; possible D gene TRBD1, 5 bases. Germline V gives CDR1 MNHEY, CDR2 SVGAGI. Between the trimmed V and J ends, which lost 8 bases and 0 bases, there was a span of 11 bases. The CDR3 contains 14 residues. CDR3 protein: CASGAFYSNQPQHF. CDR3 in DNA: TGTGCCAGCGGGGCGTTCTATAGCAATCAGCCCCAGCATTTT.

V usage is TRBV7-7 and J usage is TRBJ2-2, with 10 bases that match TRBD2. The V gene end was trimmed by 1 base and the J gene end by 8 bases; junction bases not matched to a gene: 4. Germline CDR1 is SSHAT and CDR2 is FNYEAQ (reference sequence). The CDR3 contains 15 residues. CDR3 sequence reads: CASSLVAGGSGELFF. The CDR3 nucleotides are TGTGCCAGCAGCTTAGTAGCGGGAGGTTCAGGGGAGCTGTTTTTT.

The chain is built from TRBV19 and TRBJ2-7, with 7 bases identical to TRBD2. This CDR3 region has 15 residues. Germline V gene data show CDR1 as LNHDA and CDR2 as SQIVND (reference sequence). V dropped 3 bases and J dropped 0; count of bases not matched to a gene: 5. The CDR3 reads CASSIVLASSYEQYF. CDR3 nucleotides: TGTGCCAGTAGTATTGTACTAGCGAGCTCCTACGAGCAGTACTTC. Drawing the rest from reference TRBV19 and TRBJ2-7, the complete variable domain is DGGITQSPKYLFRKEGQNVTLSCEQNLNHDAMYWYRQDPGQGLRLIYYSQIVNDFQKGDIAEGYSVSREKKESFPLTVTSAQKNPTAFYLCASSIVLASSYEQYFGPGTRLTVT.

The rearrangement joins TRBV7-6 to TRBJ1-5, with D perhaps matching TRBD1 (6 bases). The CDR3 consists of 13 residues. Looked up from germline, CDR1 is SGHVS and CDR2 is FNYEAQ. The V end lost 5 bases, the J end lost 4 bases, and 9 bases lay between the germline ends. CDR3 residues: CASSLGQNQPQHF. CDR3 sequence (DNA): TGTGCCAGCAGCCTGGGACAAAATCAGCCCCAGCATTTT.

V usage is TRBV7-2 and J usage is TRBJ1-5, with TRBD1 identical over 8 bases. After removal of 4 bases from V and 1 base from J, the junction contained 3 bases not matched to a gene. Germline V lookup: CDR1 SGHTA, CDR2 FQGNSA. This CDR3 spans 15 amino acids. The CDR3 spells CASSSRTGSNQPQHF. The CDR3 DNA follows: TGTGCCAGCAGCTCAAGGACAGGGAGCAATCAGCCCCAGCATTTT.

The sample holds one count of this clone. The chain recombines TRBV7-9 with TRBJ2-1, with 15 bases lining up with TRBD2. Unmatched junction bases numbered 7, after V lost 5 bases and J lost 5 bases. CDR1 is SEHNR, CDR2 FQNEAQ, per germline (reference sequence). The CDR3 has 17 amino acids. This CDR3 reads CASSPRTSGRADNEQFF. The CDR3 DNA reads as TGTGCCAGCAGCCCTCGGACTAGCGGGAGGGCCGACAATGAGCAGTTCTTC. The variable domain in full, with the rest retrieved from reference TRBV7-9 and TRBJ2-1, is DTGVSQNPRHKITKRGQNVTFRCDPISEHNRLYWYRQTLGQGPEFLTYFQNEAQLEKSRLLSDRFSAERPKGSFSTLEIQRTEQGDSAMYLCASSPRTSGRADNEQFFGPGTRLTVL.

The chain employs TRBV30 and TRBJ1-1; 8 bases fit TRBD1. Looked up from germline, CDR1 is GTSNPN and CDR2 is SVGIG (reference sequence). V gave up 2 bases and J gave up 9 bases; unmatched junction bases: 14. The CDR3 runs 15 residues. CDR3 protein: CAWSPTDREALKAFF. The CDR3 coding sequence is TGTGCCTGGAGTCCCACGGACAGGGAGGCTCTTAAAGCTTTCTTT.

J is TRBJ2-1 and V is TRBV7-2; TRBD2 matches at 15 bases. Germline loops: CDR1 SGHTA, CDR2 FQGNSA. CDR3 length: 18 amino acids. V lost 5 bases to trimming and J lost 8 bases; unmatched junction nucleotides: 13. CDR3 sequence: CASSVGLAGGPRRHEQFF. CDR3 nucleotides: TGTGCCAGCAGCGTCGGACTAGCGGGAGGGCCCCGTAGGCATGAGCAGTTCTTC.

The rearrangement joins TRBV7-2 to TRBJ2-5; the D is unclear. Germline V gives CDR1 SGHTA, CDR2 FQGNSA. This CDR3 is 16 amino acids long. Trimming cost V 6 bases and J 0 bases, with 17 bases left between them. The chain's CDR3 is CASSLNRPGYQETQYF. In DNA, the CDR3 is TGTGCCAGCAGTTTGAACCGCCCCGGGTACCAAGAGACCCAGTACTTC.

The chain joins TRBV3-1 (or the pseudogene TRBV3-2) to TRBJ1-2; unclear D gene. The germline V gene has CDR1 LGHDT and CDR2 YNNKEL (reference sequence). V shed 0 bases and J shed 4 bases, with 3 bases lying between them. The CDR3 sequence is 12 residues long. This chain's CDR3 is CASSQDLYGYTF. CDR3 bases: TGTGCCAGCAGCCAAGATCTCTATGGCTACACCTTC.

The CDR3 region has the DNA TGTGCCAGCTCACCAGGGACTAGCGGGAGAGAGACCCAGTACTTC. Protein sequence: CASSPGTSGRETQYF. The chain links TRBV18 to TRBJ2-5; 14 positions match TRBD2. This CDR3 comprises 15 residues. J lost 4 bases, V lost 2 bases, and 0 bases had no gene match. Per the germline V gene, CDR1 is KGHSH and CDR2 is LQKENI.

The chain employs TRBV7-2 and TRBJ2-7, with 9 bases that match TRBD2. The CDR3 has 17 residues. Germline CDR1 is SGHTA and CDR2 is FQGNSA. The V and J ends lost 1 base and 6 bases, in that order; junction bases with no gene match: 13. The CDR3 region has the DNA TGTGCCAGCAGCTTAGAGGAGCGGGAGGTTTATTTTGGCGAGCAGTACTTC. Residues: CASSLEEREVYFGEQYF.

This chain uses TRBV27 with TRBJ2-3; D might be TRBD1 (6 bases). The V end was cut by 7 bases, the J end by 2 bases, with 10 bases between. Germline lookup yields CDR1 MNHEY and CDR2 SMNVEV (reference sequence). The CDR3 extends over 13 amino acids. The CDR3 here is CASKTGTTDTQYF. The DNA of the CDR3 is TGTGCCAGCAAAACAGGGACCACAGATACGCAGTATTTT.

This CDR3 reads CASSPGTHVAQETQYF. Here the CDR3 DNA reads TGTGCCAGCAGCCCCGGGACTCATGTTGCACAAGAGACCCAGTACTTC. The chain carries TRBV9 and TRBJ2-5, with a weak D call TRBD2 (6 bases). CDR3 length equals 16 residues. CDR1 is SGDLS, CDR2 YYNGEE, per germline. V shed 4 bases and J shed 2 bases, with 18 bases lying between them.